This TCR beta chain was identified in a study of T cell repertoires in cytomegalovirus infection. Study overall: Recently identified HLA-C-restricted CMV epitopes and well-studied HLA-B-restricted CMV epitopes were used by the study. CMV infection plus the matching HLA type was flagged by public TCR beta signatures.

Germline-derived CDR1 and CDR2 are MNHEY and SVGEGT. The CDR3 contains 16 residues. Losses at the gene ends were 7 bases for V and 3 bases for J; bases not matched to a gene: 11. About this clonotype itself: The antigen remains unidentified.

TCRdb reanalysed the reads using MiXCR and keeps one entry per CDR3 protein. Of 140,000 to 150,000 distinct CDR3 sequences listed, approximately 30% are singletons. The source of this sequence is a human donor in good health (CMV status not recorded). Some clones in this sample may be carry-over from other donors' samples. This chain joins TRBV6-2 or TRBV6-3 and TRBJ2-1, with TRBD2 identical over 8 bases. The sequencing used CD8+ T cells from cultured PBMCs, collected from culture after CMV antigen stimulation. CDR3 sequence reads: CASTLSTGTSYNEQFF. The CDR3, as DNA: TGTGCCAGCACGTTGAGTACAGGGACTAGCTACAATGAGCAGTTCTTC.